The clone carrying this TCR beta chain was seen only a few times. The source of the sample is a study of PD-L1 blockade in urothelial cancer. Study background: Patients began atezolizumab, 1,200 mg intravenously every 3 weeks, in about 2014. After treatment start, blood was analyzed at 3 weeks (second dose) and at 6 weeks.

The time point: peripheral blood 6 weeks after treatment start. This CDR3 has 14 residues. V shed 2 bases, J shed 2 bases, and the junction held 0 bases outside the gene matches. Germline CDR1 and CDR2: ENHRY and SYGVKD. The protocol was immunoSEQ multiplex PCR, while the TCRdb copy is restricted to in-frame clones and leaves out a portion. Of about 38,000 clones listed, approximately 86% are singletons. This sample comprised PBMCs, obtained around atezolizumab (anti-PD-L1) treatment. The clonotype originates from a man between 60 and 75 years old with urothelial cancer. V usage is TRBV10-3 and J usage is TRBJ1-2; the match to TRBD1 covers 9 bases. The CDR3 sequence: CAISEGTGNYGYTF. For the CDR3, the DNA is TGTGCCATCAGTGAGGGGACAGGGAACTATGGCTACACCTTC.